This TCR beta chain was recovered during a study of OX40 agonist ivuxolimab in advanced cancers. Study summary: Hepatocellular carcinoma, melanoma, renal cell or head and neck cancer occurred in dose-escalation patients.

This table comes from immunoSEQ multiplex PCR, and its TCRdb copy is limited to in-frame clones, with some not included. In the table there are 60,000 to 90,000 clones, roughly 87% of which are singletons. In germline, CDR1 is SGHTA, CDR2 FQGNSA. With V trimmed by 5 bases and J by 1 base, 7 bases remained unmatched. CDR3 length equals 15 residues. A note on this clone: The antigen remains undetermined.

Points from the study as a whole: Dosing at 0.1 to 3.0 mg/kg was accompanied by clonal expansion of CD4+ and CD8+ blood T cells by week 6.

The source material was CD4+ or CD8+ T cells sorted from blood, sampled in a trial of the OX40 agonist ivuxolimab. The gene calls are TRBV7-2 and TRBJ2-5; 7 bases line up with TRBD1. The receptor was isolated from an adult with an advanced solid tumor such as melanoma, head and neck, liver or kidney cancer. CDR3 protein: CASSPGQVFQETQYF. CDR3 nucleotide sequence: TGTGCCAGCAGCCCCGGACAGGTCTTCCAAGAGACCCAGTACTTC.